This T cell receptor (beta chain) was recorded in a study of monozygotic twins with inflammatory bowel disease. Germline V gene lookup returns CDR1 MNHNS and CDR2 SASEGT. CDR3 length equals 17 residues. TCRdb re-called the 5' RACE reads; every CDR3 protein appears as one record, without DNA. This sample contains 300,000 to 400,000 distinct CDR3 sequences. This sequence joins TRBV6-1 and TRBJ2-7; TCRdb's D call, TRBD2, is unchecked because there is no DNA. This receptor was taken from a human donor with ulcerative colitis or Crohn's disease, or a healthy co-twin of an affected twin (not recorded which). Sequencing was done on a sample of blood. The CDR3 reads CASSPFRSGLPSYEQYF.